This T cell receptor beta chain is drawn from a study of Ad26.COV2.S vaccination and SARS-CoV-2 variants. This clone appeared once. No antigen is known for it. The repertoire was sequenced with immunoSEQ multiplex PCR; TCRdb's copy has only in-frame clones and lacks some. Of roughly 350,000 clones listed, 88% are singletons. The CDR3 extends over 16 amino acids. Per the germline V gene, CDR1 is SGHTA and CDR2 is FQGNSA. V was clipped by 5 bases and J by 4 bases; unmatched bases: 9. Indicated treatment: about 20 received Ad26.COV2.S at low or high dose, single or two shots; a few received placebo; per-sample allocation not given. Sampling took place 63 days after the first vaccine or placebo injection. Donor was an adult aged 18-55 years in Boston. Its platform was an Ad26 vector, and its expressed antigen was Wuhan-strain SARS-CoV-2 spike. Study-level points and caveats: Across vaccine and placebo recipients, the breadth of non-spike TCRs was similar.

This chain links TRBV7-2 with TRBJ2-1, with 9 bases fitting TRBD2. This TCR derives from a person between 18 and 65 years old who received the Ad26.COV2.S COVID-19 vaccine or a placebo. Sequences were derived from peripheral blood, sampled in a trial of Ad26.COV2.S vaccine versus placebo. For the CDR3, the DNA is TGTGCCAGCAGCATCGGGGATAGCGGGGGTTACAATGAGCAGTTCTTC. As protein: CASSIGDSGGYNEQFF.